Below, 27 T cell receptor beta chains from the same sample are listed, as sequenced in a study of blood T cell repertoires in COVID-19. Generated by immunoSEQ multiplex PCR, the TCRdb table keeps only in-frame clones and is missing some. In the table there are some 150,000 clones, 65% to 90% of which are singletons. The material sequenced was PBMCs or T cells enriched from blood (not recorded which). The receptors come from a man aged 50 to 60 who had recovered from COVID-19.

The V call is TRBV30, the J call TRBJ1-3; TRBD1 matches 8 bases. The ends lost 7 bases at V and 3 bases at J; junction bases unmatched: 14. Germline values: CDR1 GTSNPN, CDR2 SVGIG (reference sequence). There are 16 residues in the CDR3. The CDR3 is CAYYRWGGTGGNTIYF. Here the CDR3 DNA reads TGTGCCTACTATCGGTGGGGGGGGACAGGTGGAAACACCATATATTTT.

The chain recombines TRBV18 with TRBJ2-5; 9 bases agree with TRBD2. J gave up 4 bases and V 5 bases, and 8 bases lay outside the gene matches. In germline, CDR1 is KGHSH, CDR2 LQKENI. The CDR3 length is 15 residues. The CDR3 is CASSTRTSALETQYF. CDR3 in DNA: TGTGCCAGCTCAACGCGGACTAGCGCTTTAGAGACCCAGTACTTC.

V and J are TRBV18 and TRBJ1-5; possibly TRBD1 for D (5 bases). This CDR3 has 14 residues. Trimming took 3 bases from V and 7 from J, leaving 13 bases between them. CDR1 is KGHSH, CDR2 LQKENI, per germline. DNA for the CDR3: TGTGCCAGCTCACCGACCCCAGGGAGGCAGCCCCAGCATTTT. Protein: CASSPTPGRQPQHF.

J is TRBJ2-5 and V is TRBV6-5, with 9 bases fitting TRBD2. The V gene's germline CDR1 is MNHEY and CDR2 SVGAGI. The junction had 9 bases not matched to a gene; V was cut back by 6 bases and J by 4 bases. The CDR3 extends over 15 amino acids. This chain's CDR3 is CASSRSGGPGETQYF. As DNA, the CDR3 is TGTGCCAGCAGCCGAAGCGGGGGGCCGGGAGAGACCCAGTACTTC.

This chain connects TRBV24-1 to TRBJ2-2; D is perhaps TRBD2 (6 bases). With 3 bases removed from V and 5 bases from J, the gap between germline ends came to 15 bases. Germline lookup yields CDR1 KGHDR and CDR2 SFDVKD. The CDR3 covers 16 residues. The CDR3 spells CATSDAGAGRTGELFF. In nucleotides, the CDR3 is TGTGCCACCAGTGATGCGGGCGCAGGGAGGACCGGGGAGCTGTTTTTT.

The chain employs TRBV16 and TRBJ1-1; a weak D match, TRBD1 (5 bases). V shed 2 bases and J shed 3 bases, with 13 bases lying between them. The V gene's germline CDR1 is KGHSY and CDR2 FQNENV. This CDR3 comprises 15 residues. The CDR3 DNA is TGTGCCAGCAGCCAAGGAAGGGGCCGCCACACTGAAGCTTTCTTT. Amino acid sequence: CASSQGRGRHTEAFF.

This chain uses TRBV11-1 with TRBJ2-1; 7 bases agree with TRBD2. The germline CDR1 and CDR2 sequences are SGHAT and FQDESV (reference sequence). The J segment lost 6 bases and the V segment lost 6 bases, leaving 11 bases of the junction unmatched. This CDR3 has 15 residues. The CDR3 sequence is CASSFLVTSLNEQFF. The CDR3 bases are TGTGCCAGCAGTTTCCTCGTGACTAGCCTCAATGAGCAGTTCTTC.

This CDR3 reads CASKGRAIDTQYF. The CDR3 DNA reads TGTGCCAGTAAAGGGAGAGCAATAGATACGCAGTATTTT. V usage is TRBV19 and J usage is TRBJ2-3; possible D gene TRBD2, 5 bases. The CDR3 has 13 residues. The ends were cut back, 7 bases at V and 5 bases at J, with 13 bases in the middle. Per germline, CDR1 LNHDA and CDR2 SQIVND (reference sequence).

The rearrangement links TRBV9 to TRBJ2-2; 7 bases map to TRBD2. Losses at the gene ends were 3 bases for V and 1 base for J; bases not matched to a gene: 3. The CDR3 has 15 residues. In germline, CDR1 is SGDLS, CDR2 YYNGEE. CDR3 protein: CASSDSGRNTGELFF. The CDR3 region has the DNA TGTGCCAGCAGCGATAGCGGGCGGAACACCGGGGAGCTGTTTTTT.

The chain combines TRBV5-1 with TRBJ2-1; TRBD1 is a possible D gene (6 bases). V lost 1 base and J lost 7, with 12 bases in between. The CDR3 has 14 residues. Germline assignment: CDR1 SGHRS and CDR2 YFSETQ. CDR3 coding DNA: TGCGCCAGCAGCTTGACACACAGGGCTAATGAGCAGTTCTTC. The encoded protein is CASSLTHRANEQFF.

The chain carries TRBV28 and TRBJ1-3; weak D call: TRBD1 (5 bases). CDR1 MDHEN and CDR2 SYDVKM come from the germline V gene. V shed 2 bases and J shed 3 bases, with 11 bases lying between them. The CDR3 consists of 15 residues. The CDR3 nucleotides are TGTGCCAGCAGTTTACTTAGGGGCGGTGGAAACACCATATATTTT. It encodes CASSLLRGGGNTIYF.

A remark on this clone: Other DNA sequences within the sample encode an identical CDR3. CDR3 protein: CASSPGQGTEAFF. As DNA, the CDR3 is TGTGCCAGCTCACCGGGACAGGGGACTGAAGCTTTCTTT. This sequence joins TRBV18 and TRBJ1-1; TRBD1 matches 10 bases. The CDR3 sequence is 13 residues long. The V and J ends lost 3 bases and 5 bases, in that order; junction bases with no gene match: 0. Germline CDR1 KGHSH, CDR2 LQKENI.

This sequence joins TRBV19 and TRBJ1-4; D uncertain. Between the trimmed V and J ends, which lost 10 bases and 6 bases, there was a span of 18 bases. This CDR3 is 14 amino acids long. The V gene's germline CDR1 is LNHDA and CDR2 SQIVND (reference sequence). For the CDR3, the DNA is TGTGCCACTTCCCGGGAGGCGGCCGATGAAAAACTGTTTTTT. Translation gives CATSREAADEKLFF.

The chain employs TRBV5-1 and TRBJ1-1, with D perhaps matching TRBD1 (5 bases). V shed 0 bases and J shed 4 bases, with 10 bases lying between them. CDR3 length equals 14 residues. The V gene's germline CDR1 is SGHRS and CDR2 YFSETQ. The CDR3 here is CASSLGQGGTEAFF. CDR3 DNA: TGCGCCAGCAGCTTGGGCCAGGGAGGCACTGAAGCTTTCTTT. The full variable domain, completed using reference TRBV5-1 and TRBJ1-1, is KAGVTQTPRYLIKTRGQQVTLSCSPISGHRSVSWYQQTPGQGLQFLFEYFSETQRNKGNFPGRFSGRQFSNSRSEMNVSTLELGDSALYLCASSLGQGGTEAFFGQGTRLTVV.

The rearrangement links TRBV15 to TRBJ2-7; weak D call: TRBD1 (5 bases). The CDR3 is 14 residues long. Germline CDR1 reads LNHNV; CDR2 reads YYDKDF (reference sequence). Trimming took off 5 bases at V and 2 bases at J, with 13 bases between the two ends. CDR3 nucleotides: TGTGCCACCAGCTCAAGACAGAGAGCCTACGAGCAGTACTTC. This gives the protein CATSSRQRAYEQYF.

V usage is TRBV27 and J usage is TRBJ1-2; 11 nucleotides align to TRBD1. Germline loops: CDR1 MNHEY, CDR2 SMNVEV (reference sequence). The CDR3 has 14 residues. J gave up 4 bases and V 3 bases, and 1 base lay outside the gene matches. The CDR3 region has the DNA TGTGCCAGCAGTTTCGGGACAGGGGGCTATGGCTACACCTTC. This translates into CASSFGTGGYGYTF.

At least ten counts were recorded for this clone. This rearrangement joins TRBV24-1 to TRBJ2-2; TRBD1 is a possible D gene (5 bases). Trimming took off 6 bases at V and 6 bases at J, with 10 bases between the two ends. CDR1 and CDR2 (germline): KGHDR, SFDVKD. The CDR3 loop spans 13 amino acids. The chain's CDR3 is CATSPGPAGELFF. The CDR3 nucleotides are TGTGCCACCAGTCCAGGGCCAGCCGGGGAGCTGTTTTTT.

This clone showed up just once. The chain has TRBV18 and TRBJ1-2; no firm D call. The CDR3 runs 11 residues. CDR1 and CDR2 (germline): KGHSH, LQKENI. Trimming removed 4 bases from V and 8 bases from J, with 8 bases in between. DNA for the CDR3: TGTGCCAGCTCACAGGGAGAGGGCTACACCTTC. It codes for CASSQGEGYTF.

This sequence joins TRBV12-3 or TRBV12-4 and TRBJ1-1; tentatively, D is TRBD1 (5 bases). This CDR3 is built from 13 residues. V gave up 3 bases and J gave up 3 bases, with 8 bases separating them. DNA for the CDR3: TGTGCCAGCAGTTTCGGGGGTCACACTGAAGCTTTCTTT. This gives the protein CASSFGGHTEAFF.

This chain joins TRBV30 and TRBJ2-7; D not certain. Germline V gene lookup returns CDR1 GTSNPN and CDR2 SVGIG (reference sequence). This CDR3 is built from 12 residues. V was cut by 3 bases and J by 2 bases, with 8 bases left in between. The CDR3 region is CAWSSVAYEQYF. The CDR3 DNA is TGTGCCTGGAGCTCAGTGGCCTACGAGCAGTACTTC.

J is TRBJ2-1 and V is TRBV19; weak D call: TRBD1 (6 bases). From germline, CDR1 is LNHDA and CDR2 SQIVND (reference sequence). Trimming shortened V by 6 bases and J by 6 bases, and 6 bases separated the two germline ends. This CDR3 spans 11 amino acids. For the CDR3, the DNA is TGTGCCAGTAGGGACAGCAATGAGCAGTTCTTC. This gives the protein CASRDSNEQFF.

The chain recombines TRBV5-5 with TRBJ2-1, with D possibly TRBD1 on 6 matching bases. The V end was cut by 2 bases, the J end by 6 bases, with 12 bases between. Germline V lookup: CDR1 SGHKS, CDR2 YYEKEE (reference sequence). This CDR3 is 14 amino acids long. The CDR3, as DNA: TGTGCCAGCAGCTTTTGGGACACATTCAATGAGCAGTTCTTC. Translating gives CASSFWDTFNEQFF.

The chain combines TRBV13 with TRBJ1-1; 9 bases align to TRBD1. Germline values: CDR1 PRHDT, CDR2 FYEKMQ (reference sequence). J lost 11 bases, V lost 4 bases, and 17 bases had no gene match. The CDR3 sequence is 16 residues long. The CDR3 loop is CASSSPTGGPTRRAFF. CDR3 coding DNA: TGTGCCAGCAGCTCACCCACAGGGGGCCCGACTCGGAGGGCTTTCTTT.

This clone occurred once. J is TRBJ2-7 and V is TRBV9, with 9 bases aligning to TRBD1. J gave up 3 bases and V 0 bases, and 7 bases lay outside the gene matches. Germline V gene lookup returns CDR1 SGDLS and CDR2 YYNGEE. CDR3 length: 16 residues. The chain's CDR3 is CASSVGDRAQGYEQYF. CDR3 coding DNA: TGTGCCAGCAGCGTAGGGGACAGGGCCCAGGGCTACGAGCAGTACTTC. The variable domain in full, with the rest retrieved from reference TRBV9 and TRBJ2-7, is DSGVTQTPKHLITATGQRVTLRCSPRSGDLSVYWYQQSLDQGLQFLIQYYNGEERAKGNILERFSAQQFPDLHSELNLSSLELGDSALYFCASSVGDRAQGYEQYFGPGTRLTVT.

The chain links TRBV5-1 to TRBJ1-1, with 7 bases identical to TRBD1. V gave up 2 bases and J gave up 0 bases; unmatched junction bases: 10. Germline V gene lookup returns CDR1 SGHRS and CDR2 YFSETQ. CDR3 length equals 17 residues. The CDR3 nucleotides are TGCGCCAGCAGCTTATTGGCAGGGGGGAAGATGAACACTGAAGCTTTCTTT. Its protein product is CASSLLAGGKMNTEAFF.

The rearrangement joins TRBV2 to TRBJ2-1, with D unresolved. The V end was cut by 7 bases, the J end by 0 bases, with 10 bases between. CDR3 length: 14 residues. CDR1 and CDR2 (germline): SNHLY, FYNNEI. For the CDR3, the DNA is TGTGCCAGCATGCTGGCCGACTCCTACAATGAGCAGTTCTTC. Protein product: CASMLADSYNEQFF. Looking up the rest from reference TRBV2 and TRBJ2-1 gives the full variable domain: EPEVTQTPSHQVTQMGQEVILRCVPISNHLYFYWYRQILGQKVEFLVSFYNNEISEKSEIFDDQFSVERPDGSNFTLKIRSTKLEDSAMYFCASMLADSYNEQFFGPGTRLTVL.

This clone was counted only a few times. V and J are TRBV24-1 and TRBJ1-1; a possible D gene is TRBD1 (5 bases). V lost 12 bases and J lost 2, with 18 bases in between. Germline V gene data show CDR1 as KGHDR and CDR2 as SFDVKD. The CDR3 contains 14 residues. The DNA for the CDR3 is TGTGCCCCAGGACGGGGGGATTCTAACACTGAAGCTTTCTTT. As protein: CAPGRGDSNTEAFF.